This T cell receptor (beta chain) was retrieved from a study of blood T cell repertoires in COVID-19. About the research overall: Samples taken during acute and convalescent COVID-19 were collected in the United States, Italy and Spain. PBMCs, B-cell-depleted T cells, or T cells provided the cDNA or gDNA that made up the material.

Source study methods: Quantification of nucleated cells was approximated via reference gene primer amplification. The table came from immunoSEQ multiplex PCR; TCRdb's copy has only in-frame clones and leaves some out. The DNA gave D and trimming, while V, J and clone size come from that table. The data hold about 200,000 clones, with roughly 80% observed a single time. The germline V gene has CDR1 KGHSH and CDR2 LQKENI. The CDR3 consists of 15 residues. Trimming cost V 6 bases and J 2 bases, with 15 bases left between them. Seattle participants joined during active infection and were tracked over time.

The sequencing sample was made of peripheral blood. The chain is built from TRBV18 and TRBJ2-3; D may be TRBD2 (6 bases). This receptor was taken from a man in his sixties with COVID-19, enrolled during active disease. Written as DNA, the CDR3 is TGTGCCAGCTCGCGGGACGGAATAAACACAGATACGCAGTATTTT. Translation gives CASSRDGINTDTQYF. Complete variable domain (other parts from reference TRBV18 and TRBJ2-3): NAGVMQNPRHLVRRRGQEARLRCSPMKGHSHVYWYRQLPEEGLKFMVYLQKENIIDESGMPKERFSAEFPKEGPSILRIQQVVRGDSAAYFCASSRDGINTDTQYFGPGTRLTVL.